Listed here are 24 T cell receptor beta chains from one sample, sequenced in a study of cytomegalovirus exposure and HLA in healthy donors. The method was immunoSEQ multiplex PCR; TCRdb's version includes in-frame clones alone and lacks a portion of them. The data hold about 160,000 clones, with around 85% observed a single time. The sample was PBMCs. The source is a woman in her 30s in good health and CMV-seronegative.

The chain is built from TRBV4-1 and TRBJ2-1; the match to TRBD2 covers 15 bases. Looked up from germline, CDR1 is MGHRA and CDR2 is YSYEKL. Germline trimming cut 4 bases from V and 4 bases from J; bases unmatched to any gene: 5. The CDR3 spans 17 residues. This CDR3 is CASSRTSGGAPYNEQFF. The CDR3 DNA reads as TGCGCCAGCAGCCGGACTAGCGGGGGGGCCCCATACAATGAGCAGTTCTTC.

The rearrangement uses TRBV9 and TRBJ1-2; D gene ambiguous. With 6 bases removed from V and 0 bases from J, the gap between germline ends came to 12 bases. There are 14 residues in the CDR3. Germline V lookup: CDR1 SGDLS, CDR2 YYNGEE. CDR3 nucleotides: TGTGCCAGCACTCCCGATATAGCTAACTATGGCTACACCTTC. Amino acid sequence: CASTPDIANYGYTF.

The V call is TRBV6-6, the J call TRBJ2-2, with D perhaps matching TRBD1 (6 bases). V lost 5 bases to trimming and J lost 6 bases, with 16 bases between them. This CDR3 has 15 residues. Germline V gene lookup returns CDR1 MNHNY and CDR2 SVGAGI (reference sequence). The CDR3 sequence is CASSPGTIDAGELFF. As DNA, the CDR3 is TGTGCCAGCAGTCCCGGGACAATCGATGCCGGGGAGCTGTTTTTT.

The V gene is TRBV11-2, the J gene TRBJ2-3; 8 positions match TRBD2. The germline gives CDR1 SGHAT, CDR2 FQNNGV. Germline trimming cut 6 bases from V and 4 bases from J; bases unmatched to any gene: 12. The CDR3 contains 16 residues. CDR3 loop: CASRHPPGLVSDTQYF. The CDR3 nucleotides are TGTGCCAGCAGGCACCCGCCGGGACTAGTGTCAGATACGCAGTATTTT.

The gene calls are TRBV19 and TRBJ2-7; a weak D match, TRBD2 (6 bases). V lost 6 bases to trimming and J lost 0 bases, with 12 bases between them. The CDR3 is 14 residues long. Germline V gene lookup returns CDR1 LNHDA and CDR2 SQIVND (reference sequence). CDR3 amino acids: CASSDRDSSYEQYF. CDR3 coding DNA: TGTGCCAGTAGCGATCGGGACTCCTCCTACGAGCAGTACTTC. The full variable domain, its missing parts supplied by reference TRBV19 and TRBJ2-7, is DGGITQSPKYLFRKEGQNVTLSCEQNLNHDAMYWYRQDPGQGLRLIYYSQIVNDFQKGDIAEGYSVSREKKESFPLTVTSAQKNPTAFYLCASSDRDSSYEQYFGPGTRLTVT.

The chain employs TRBV7-3 and TRBJ2-1; D call uncertain. CDR3 length: 15 residues. Per the germline V gene, CDR1 is SGHTA and CDR2 is FQGTGA. V lost 1 base, J lost 8 bases, and 15 bases lay in between. The CDR3 loop reads CASSLMSTPPHEQFF. CDR3 DNA sequence: TGTGCCAGCAGCTTAATGTCGACTCCACCTCATGAGCAGTTCTTC.

This chain joins TRBV4-1 and TRBJ2-1; possibly TRBD2 for D (7 bases). The CDR3 runs 15 residues. With 6 bases removed from V and 5 bases from J, the gap between germline ends came to 17 bases. CDR1 is MGHRA, CDR2 YSYEKL, per germline. CDR3 bases: TGCGCCAGCAGGGCGTTGCGGGGGCCCAACAATGAGCAGTTCTTC. Residues: CASRALRGPNNEQFF.

The V call is TRBV5-5, the J call TRBJ1-1; D remains ambiguous. The V end lost 0 bases, the J end lost 5 bases, and 17 bases lay between the germline ends. Germline loops: CDR1 SGHKS, CDR2 YYEKEE (reference sequence). This CDR3 is 16 amino acids long. The CDR3 DNA reads TGTGCCAGCAGCTTGGCCGGATTGGGAATCGGGACTGAAGCTTTCTTT. Translated, it gives CASSLAGLGIGTEAFF.

This rearrangement joins TRBV6-5 to TRBJ2-2; D not certain. The CDR3 sequence is 12 residues long. Trimming shortened V by 7 bases and J by 7 bases, and 10 bases separated the two germline ends. CDR1 is MNHEY, CDR2 SVGAGI, per germline. CDR3 region: CASIKNVGELFF. CDR3 DNA: TGTGCCAGCATTAAAAATGTCGGGGAGCTGTTTTTT.

The J gene is TRBJ2-4, the V gene TRBV2; the D gene is possibly TRBD1 (6 bases). Germline V gives CDR1 SNHLY, CDR2 FYNNEI. This CDR3 contains 16 residues. The V gene lost 3 bases and the J gene lost 7 bases, with 19 bases spanning the gap. Here the CDR3 reads CASSDPSTGQRNIQYF. DNA for the CDR3: TGTGCCAGCAGTGATCCCTCGACAGGACAGAGGAACATTCAGTACTTC.

This chain connects TRBV5-1 to TRBJ1-1; TRBD1 aligns across 8 bases. Germline V gene lookup returns CDR1 SGHRS and CDR2 YFSETQ. The CDR3 contains 14 residues. J lost 7 bases, V lost 0 bases, and 5 bases had no gene match. The CDR3 bases are TGCGCCAGCAGCTTGGGGACAGGGATTAATGAAGCTTTCTTT. This sequence encodes CASSLGTGINEAFF.

This chain uses TRBV27 with TRBJ1-4, with D perhaps TRBD1 (6 bases). The CDR3 extends over 13 amino acids. The germline gives CDR1 MNHEY, CDR2 SMNVEV (reference sequence). The V and J ends lost 3 bases and 8 bases respectively, with 10 bases between them. This chain's CDR3 is CASSFTGREKLFF. For the CDR3, the DNA is TGTGCCAGCAGTTTTACAGGGAGGGAAAAACTGTTTTTT.

The CDR3 DNA reads TGCAGCGTTGAATGGCGGGGGAGGAACACCGGGGAGCTGTTTTTT. It translates to CSVEWRGRNTGELFF. The rearrangement links TRBV29-1 to TRBJ2-2, with TRBD2 matching 7 bases. CDR1 is SQVTM and CDR2 is ANQGSEA in the germline V gene. V was pared by 2 bases and J by 1 base, with 4 bases of the junction left unmatched. This CDR3 spans 15 amino acids.

The chain uses TRBV28 and TRBJ1-1; no clear D gene. CDR3 size: 14 residues. Between the trimmed V and J ends, which lost 6 bases and 0 bases, there was a span of 11 bases. Germline CDR1 MDHEN, CDR2 SYDVKM. The CDR3: CASSPPHLNTEAFF. The DNA of the CDR3 is TGTGCCAGCAGCCCGCCCCATCTGAACACTGAAGCTTTCTTT.

This clone showed up just once. CDR3 region: CASSAPGRNQPQHF. CDR3 in DNA: TGTGCCAGCAGCGCCCCCGGCAGGAATCAGCCCCAGCATTTT. The chain uses TRBV7-9 and TRBJ1-5; D uncertain. Germline V gene sequence: CDR1 SEHNR, CDR2 FQNEAQ (reference sequence). The length of the CDR3 is 14 residues. The ends were cut back, 5 bases at V and 4 bases at J, with 12 bases in the middle. The whole variable domain, filled in from reference TRBV7-9 and TRBJ1-5, reads DTGVSQNPRHKITKRGQNVTFRCDPISEHNRLYWYRQTLGQGPEFLTYFQNEAQLEKSRLLSDRFSAERPKGSFSTLEIQRTEQGDSAMYLCASSAPGRNQPQHFGDGTRLSIL.

The rearrangement joins TRBV10-3 to TRBJ1-3; maybe TRBD1 (5 bases). The germline CDR1 and CDR2 sequences are ENHRY and SYGVKD. V lost 4 bases, J lost 5 bases, and 6 bases lay in between. The CDR3 length is 12 residues. This chain's CDR3 is CAISVDRNTIYF. Written as DNA, the CDR3 is TGTGCCATCAGTGTGGACAGAAACACCATATATTTT.

The chain joins TRBV12-5 to TRBJ2-1, with a possible D match to TRBD1 (5 bases). Trimming took off 7 bases at V and 1 base at J, with 17 bases between the two ends. Germline CDR1 reads LGHNT; CDR2 reads FRNRAP. This CDR3 is built from 16 residues. The CDR3 sequence is CASASGSSASYNEQFF. CDR3 DNA: TGTGCTAGTGCCTCAGGGTCGTCGGCGTCCTACAATGAGCAGTTCTTC.

This clone was seen a handful of times. The rearrangement uses TRBV5-5 and TRBJ2-7, with 13 bases aligning to TRBD2. The CDR3 contains 14 residues. Germline CDR1 is SGHKS and CDR2 is YYEKEE (reference sequence). Trimming removed 4 bases from V and 3 bases from J; junction bases left unmatched: 1. The CDR3 reads CASSRTSGGYEQYF. The CDR3 nucleotides read TGTGCCAGCAGCCGGACTAGCGGGGGCTACGAGCAGTACTTC.

The V gene is TRBV7-9, the J gene TRBJ2-5; D remains ambiguous. CDR1 is SEHNR and CDR2 is FQNEAQ in the germline V gene (reference sequence). CDR3 size: 16 residues. Between the trimmed V and J ends, which lost 4 bases and 2 bases, there was a span of 17 bases. CDR3 region: CASSSSKGPRQETQYF. The DNA of the CDR3 is TGTGCCAGCAGCTCCTCAAAGGGTCCAAGACAAGAGACCCAGTACTTC.

Regarding this clone: The junction does not match germline at one end; this may be a read error. The rearrangement joins TRBV29-1 to TRBJ2-1; 9 positions match TRBD2. The CDR3 has 14 amino acids. Per germline, CDR1 SQVTM and CDR2 ANQGSEA. The DNA for the CDR3 is TGCAGCGTTGATGGCCTAGCGGGAAACAATAAGCAGTTCTTC. It is translated as CSVDGLAGNNKQFF.

The rearrangement links TRBV5-4 to TRBJ1-2; weak D call: TRBD1 (5 bases). The CDR3 extends over 15 amino acids. V was cut by 2 bases and J by 2 bases, with 13 bases left in between. Germline V gives CDR1 SGHNT, CDR2 YYREEE (reference sequence). CDR3 DNA: TGTGCCAGCAGCTTCCGTACGACAGTAAACTATGGCTACACCTTC. Translated: CASSFRTTVNYGYTF.

V is TRBV5-1 and J is TRBJ1-5; the D gene is possibly TRBD1 (5 bases). This CDR3 region has 16 residues. Germline CDR1 SGHRS, CDR2 YFSETQ. With 0 bases removed from V and 3 bases from J, the gap between germline ends came to 13 bases. CDR3 residues: CASSLEGRAANQPQHF. Written as DNA, the CDR3 is TGCGCCAGCAGCTTGGAAGGCAGGGCGGCCAATCAGCCCCAGCATTTT.

The chain is built from TRBV6-6 and TRBJ2-7; D uncertain. The CDR3 contains 14 residues. Germline CDR1 is MNHNY and CDR2 is SVGAGI (reference sequence). Trimming cost V 6 bases and J 0 bases, with 12 bases left between them. CDR3 nucleotides: TGTGCCAGCAGCCGCACTGCGCCCTCCTACGAGCAGTACTTC. Its protein is CASSRTAPSYEQYF.

V usage is TRBV7-9 and J usage is TRBJ1-5, with D perhaps matching TRBD1 (6 bases). The CDR3 is made up of 16 amino acids. V dropped 5 bases and J dropped 2 bases, with 16 bases sitting between them. Germline-derived CDR1 and CDR2 are SEHNR and FQNEAQ (reference sequence). CDR3 region: CASSPEGVRGNQPQHF. As DNA, the CDR3 is TGTGCCAGCAGCCCGGAGGGGGTAAGGGGCAATCAGCCCCAGCATTTT.